Listed here are 26 T cell receptor beta chains from one sample, sequenced in a study of regulatory T cells in long-lasting Graves disease. Arm-PCR of CDR3 regions with iRepertoire HTBI primers generated TCR beta libraries. TCRdb re-called the multiplex PCR reads with MiXCR, one entry per CDR3 protein. The data show 450,000 to 600,000 distinct CDR3 sequences, 15% to 20% seen once. The time point is: newly diagnosed GD, antithyroid drugs for less than 3 months. PBMCs were the source of the RNA used for TCR sequencing. The data also belong to a second study, concerning T cells in Graves' hyperthyroidism and ophthalmopathy.

Sequenced here: peripheral blood mononuclear cells (PBMCs), sampled at new diagnosis, from a patient treated with antithyroid drugs. The receptors were gathered from a man in his forties or fifties with Graves disease.

This clonotype appeared many times. J is TRBJ1-1 and V is TRBV5-1; D unresolved. The germline CDR1 and CDR2 sequences are SGHRS and YFSETQ. With 2 bases removed from V and 7 bases from J, the gap between germline ends came to 12 bases. The CDR3 length is 13 residues. CDR3 sequence (DNA): TGCGCCAGCAGCTTAAGACCGTCGAATGAAGCTTTCTTT. Its translation: CASSLRPSNEAFF.

The V call is TRBV7-9, the J call TRBJ2-7; D is ambiguous. Germline lookup yields CDR1 SEHNR and CDR2 FQNEAQ (reference sequence). The CDR3 has 12 amino acids. V lost 5 bases, J lost 5 bases, and 10 bases lay in between. CDR3 sequence: CASSARSDEQYF. In nucleotides, the CDR3 is TGTGCCAGCAGCGCAAGGTCTGACGAGCAGTACTTC.

V gene TRBV30 combines with J gene TRBJ2-3; D perhaps matches TRBD2 (5 bases). Germline loops: CDR1 GTSNPN, CDR2 SVGIG (reference sequence). The CDR3 is 17 residues long. Trimming cost V 2 bases and J 1 base, with 19 bases left between them. CDR3 loop: CAWSSLGSGIGTDTQYF. In DNA, the CDR3 is TGTGCCTGGAGTAGCCTAGGATCGGGGATCGGCACAGATACGCAGTATTTT.

The chain employs TRBV3-1 and TRBJ2-7; perhaps D is TRBD1 or TRBD2 (6 bases each). The CDR3 covers 18 residues. The V end lost 4 bases, the J end lost 1 base, and 23 bases lay between the germline ends. Germline V CDR1 and CDR2: LGHDT, YNNKEL (reference sequence). The CDR3 DNA is TGTGCCAGCAGCCGATTTTTTCGGGGGCAGGTGGCTTCCTACGAGCAGTACTTC. This codes for CASSRFFRGQVASYEQYF.

This chain joins TRBV20-1 and TRBJ2-1, with 9 bases identical to TRBD2. Germline values: CDR1 DFQATT, CDR2 SNEGSKA (reference sequence). The CDR3 covers 16 residues. Trimming cost V 5 bases and J 0 bases; bases outside gene matches: 8. CDR3 nucleotides: TGCAGTGCTCCCCGGACTAGCGCGAGCTCCTACAATGAGCAGTTCTTC. Translated, it gives CSAPRTSASSYNEQFF.

The chain employs TRBV20-1 and TRBJ2-7, with D maybe TRBD1 (5 bases). Germline V gene lookup returns CDR1 DFQATT and CDR2 SNEGSKA (reference sequence). Trimming stripped 0 bases from V and 2 bases from J, with 14 bases between. The CDR3 extends over 15 amino acids. This CDR3 reads CSARDQGDRPYEQYF. The CDR3 nucleotides read TGCAGTGCTAGAGATCAAGGGGATCGGCCCTACGAGCAGTACTTC.

The chain joins TRBV20-1 to TRBJ2-1; 9 bases fit TRBD2. The V gene's germline CDR1 is DFQATT and CDR2 SNEGSKA (reference sequence). The CDR3 spans 15 residues. The ends lost 1 base at V and 7 bases at J; junction bases unmatched: 8. CDR3 DNA: TGCAGTGCTAGAGGAGGAGCGGGAGGTTGGAATGAGCAGTTCTTC. It codes for CSARGGAGGWNEQFF.

V usage is TRBV7-9 and J usage is TRBJ2-3, with D tentatively TRBD2 (6 bases). The CDR3 sequence is 16 residues long. Germline CDR1 SEHNR, CDR2 FQNEAQ (reference sequence). Trimming shortened V by 1 base and J by 1 base, and 12 bases separated the two germline ends. CDR3: CASSLVLPSGTDTQYF. The CDR3 DNA follows: TGTGCCAGCAGCTTAGTTTTACCTAGCGGCACAGATACGCAGTATTTT.

Worth noting for this clonotype: One base separates it from a far larger clone, so it is likely a read error. The chain links TRBV5-1 to TRBJ2-3; D possibly corresponds to TRBD1 (6 bases). The DNA end is a closer match to TRBJ2-1, so the J assignment may be wrong. The V gene's germline CDR1 is SGHRS and CDR2 YFSETQ. The CDR3 covers 15 residues. The CDR3 nucleotides are TGCGCCAGCAGCTTGGGCCCGGGACAAAACTACGAGCAGTTCTTC. It yields the protein CASSLGPGQNYEQFF.

This clonotype has a count of ten or more. The chain employs TRBV5-1 and TRBJ2-1, with 13 bases matching TRBD2. Germline CDR1 reads SGHRS; CDR2 reads YFSETQ. With 4 bases clipped from V and 2 bases from J, the junction kept 6 bases outside the gene matches. The CDR3 contains 17 residues. CDR3 protein: CASSAGTSGTPYNEQFF. The CDR3 region has the DNA TGCGCCAGCAGCGCCGGGACTAGCGGGACTCCCTACAATGAGCAGTTCTTC.

The chain is built from TRBV25-1 and TRBJ1-2, with 8 bases fitting TRBD1. V was pared by 8 bases and J by 3 bases, with 5 bases of the junction left unmatched. The germline V gene has CDR1 MGHDK and CDR2 SYGVNS. The CDR3 totals 13 residues. The CDR3 DNA reads TGTGCCAGCGAGACAGGGGTCGACTATGGCTACACCTTC. Residues: CASETGVDYGYTF.

This clonotype was observed many times. The chain uses TRBV28 and TRBJ1-1, with D unclear. Germline V CDR1 and CDR2: MDHEN, SYDVKM. V was trimmed by 6 bases and J by 8 bases, leaving 16 bases between them. The CDR3 runs 13 residues. CDR3 DNA: TGTGCCAGCAGCCTTCAGGACCCTCCCGAAGCTTTCTTT. Amino acids: CASSLQDPPEAFF.

This clonotype was recorded many times. The chain recombines TRBV2 with TRBJ2-1; 10 bases line up with TRBD2. The CDR3 consists of 15 residues. V was clipped by 6 bases and J by 4 bases; unmatched bases: 6. Germline loops: CDR1 SNHLY, CDR2 FYNNEI. The CDR3 sequence: CASRTTSGTYNEQFF. The CDR3 DNA reads TGTGCCAGCAGGACAACTAGCGGGACGTACAATGAGCAGTTCTTC.

This clonotype was counted many times. The V and J genes are TRBV7-2 and TRBJ2-1; D might be TRBD2 (5 bases). The CDR3 is made up of 15 amino acids. Germline loops: CDR1 SGHTA, CDR2 FQGNSA. V was pared by 2 bases and J by 9 bases, with 17 bases between. Here the CDR3 DNA reads TGTGCCAGCAGCTTACGACCCGAGGGCCCGGGTGAGCAGTTCTTC. Translating gives CASSLRPEGPGEQFF. The complete variable domain, with remaining parts taken from reference TRBV7-2 and TRBJ2-1, reads GAGVSQSPSNKVTEKGKDVELRCDPISGHTALYWYRQSLGQGLEFLIYFQGNSAPDKSGLPSDRFSAERTGGSVSTLTIQRTQQEDSAVYLCASSLRPEGPGEQFFGPGTRLTVL.

V usage is TRBV9 and J usage is TRBJ2-7; 9 nucleotides agree with TRBD2. Trimming took 0 bases from V and 2 from J; bases not matched to a gene: 0. Per the germline V gene, CDR1 is SGDLS and CDR2 is YYNGEE. The CDR3 loop spans 14 amino acids. The CDR3 sequence is CASSVVAGAYEQYF. CDR3 bases: TGTGCCAGCAGCGTAGTAGCGGGAGCCTACGAGCAGTACTTC.

The chain is built from TRBV29-1 and TRBJ1-5; no definite D call. V lost 0 bases to trimming and J lost 10 bases, with 16 bases between them. The CDR3 has 14 amino acids. Germline CDR1 reads SQVTM; CDR2 reads ANQGSEA. CDR3: CSVEDRGAISPQHF. The CDR3 coding sequence is TGCAGCGTTGAAGATCGGGGTGCAATCAGCCCCCAGCATTTT.

The gene calls are TRBV10-1 and TRBJ1-1; tentatively, D is TRBD1 (5 bases). Germline V gives CDR1 WNHNN, CDR2 SYGVQD (reference sequence). V lost 0 bases and J lost 4, with 15 bases in between. The CDR3 spans 16 residues. CDR3 nucleotide sequence: TGCGCCAGCAGTGAGTCGAGCACAGGAGGAATCACTGAAGCTTTCTTT. Amino acids: CASSESSTGGITEAFF.

The chain links TRBV29-1 to TRBJ2-2; D not resolved. V was shortened by 4 bases and J by 4 bases, with 16 bases between the two germline ends. CDR3 length: 15 amino acids. Germline CDR1 reads SQVTM; CDR2 reads ANQGSEA. The CDR3 reads CSVVWVTNPTGELFF. The CDR3 DNA sequence: TGCAGCGTTGTGTGGGTAACCAACCCCACCGGGGAGCTGTTTTTT.

There are many counts of this clonotype. The chain carries TRBV2 and TRBJ2-1; D is ambiguous. CDR3 length: 16 residues. The ends were cut back, 3 bases at V and 0 bases at J, with 12 bases in the middle. Germline V gene sequence: CDR1 SNHLY, CDR2 FYNNEI. The CDR3 spells CASSERRPTSYNEQFF. The DNA for the CDR3 is TGTGCCAGCAGTGAGCGGAGACCTACCTCCTACAATGAGCAGTTCTTC.

Many counts were recorded for this clonotype. The chain is built from TRBV27 and TRBJ2-3, with 10 bases identical to TRBD2. The junction had 7 bases not matched to a gene; V was cut back by 7 bases and J by 3 bases. This CDR3 spans 15 amino acids. Looked up from germline, CDR1 is MNHEY and CDR2 is SMNVEV (reference sequence). CDR3 sequence: CASTSGLAATDTQYF. The DNA for the CDR3 is TGTGCCAGCACCTCAGGACTAGCGGCTACAGATACGCAGTATTTT.

In its sample, this clonotype was seen many times. The chain couples TRBV9 to TRBJ1-1; 7 nucleotides line up with TRBD1. From germline, CDR1 is SGDLS and CDR2 YYNGEE. The CDR3 runs to 15 residues. With 7 bases clipped from V and 1 base from J, the junction kept 10 bases outside the gene matches. CDR3 nucleotides: TGTGCCAGCGCCCCGACCAGGGGGGGGAACACTGAAGCTTTCTTT. Translation gives CASAPTRGGNTEAFF.

The rearrangement uses TRBV7-9 and TRBJ1-1; weak D call: TRBD1 (5 bases). This CDR3 is built from 15 residues. The germline CDR1 and CDR2 sequences are SEHNR and FQNEAQ (reference sequence). V lost 3 bases and J lost 2, with 13 bases in between. CDR3 in DNA: TGTGCCAGCAGCTTTTGGAGGGGCCTCAACACTGAAGCTTTCTTT. Amino acid sequence: CASSFWRGLNTEAFF.

This clonotype occurred many times. This rearrangement joins TRBV6-1 to TRBJ2-2, with 10 bases lining up with TRBD1. Germline lookup yields CDR1 MNHNS and CDR2 SASEGT. V was clipped by 5 bases and J by 5 bases; unmatched bases: 2. The CDR3 sequence is 14 residues long. The DNA for the CDR3 is TGTGCCAGCAGTCGGACAGGGGGAACCGGGGAGCTGTTTTTT. Protein product: CASSRTGGTGELFF.

The sample holds many counts of this clonotype. The V gene is TRBV10-3, the J gene TRBJ2-2, with 13 positions matching TRBD2. The CDR3 has 16 amino acids. With 2 bases clipped from V and 7 bases from J, the junction kept 4 bases outside the gene matches. Germline CDR1 reads ENHRY; CDR2 reads SYGVKD. The chain's CDR3 is CAISERTSGSVGELFF. The CDR3 DNA is TGTGCCATCAGTGAGCGGACTAGCGGGAGTGTCGGGGAGCTGTTTTTT.

This clonotype was detected ten times or more. The CDR3 nucleotides read TGCGCCAGCAGCTTGGATCCTAGCGGGAGCCACTACAATGAGCAGTTCTTC. It encodes CASSLDPSGSHYNEQFF. The chain joins TRBV5-1 to TRBJ2-1, with TRBD2 identical over 10 bases. There are 17 residues in the CDR3. Trimming took 0 bases from V and 3 from J; bases not matched to a gene: 6. Germline assignment: CDR1 SGHRS and CDR2 YFSETQ.

This clonotype was counted many times. The chain links TRBV30 to TRBJ2-1; D may be TRBD1 (6 bases). Germline CDR1 GTSNPN, CDR2 SVGIG (reference sequence). CDR3 length: 11 amino acids. The ends were cut back, 2 bases at V and 15 bases at J, with 14 bases in the middle. The CDR3 nucleotides are TGTGCCTGGAGTCAAGGTAGCAGGGGGTTCTTC. Its translation: CAWSQGSRGFF.